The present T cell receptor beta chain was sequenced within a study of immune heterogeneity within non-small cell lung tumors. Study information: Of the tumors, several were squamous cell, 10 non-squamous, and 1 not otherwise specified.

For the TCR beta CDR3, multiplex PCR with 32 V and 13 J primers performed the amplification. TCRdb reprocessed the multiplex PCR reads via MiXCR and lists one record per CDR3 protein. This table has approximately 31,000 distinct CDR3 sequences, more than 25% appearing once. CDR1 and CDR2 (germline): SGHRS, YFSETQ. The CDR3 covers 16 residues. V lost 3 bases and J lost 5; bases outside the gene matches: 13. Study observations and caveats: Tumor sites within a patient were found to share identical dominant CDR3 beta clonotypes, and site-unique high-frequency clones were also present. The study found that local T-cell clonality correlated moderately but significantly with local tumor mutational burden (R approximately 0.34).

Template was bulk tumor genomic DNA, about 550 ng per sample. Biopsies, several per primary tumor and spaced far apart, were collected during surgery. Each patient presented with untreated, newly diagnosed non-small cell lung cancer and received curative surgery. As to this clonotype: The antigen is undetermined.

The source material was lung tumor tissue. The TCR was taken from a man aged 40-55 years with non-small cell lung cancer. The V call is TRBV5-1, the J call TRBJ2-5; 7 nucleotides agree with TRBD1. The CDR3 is CASSYTGAANVETQYF. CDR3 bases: TGCGCCAGCAGCTACACAGGGGCGGCAAATGTGGAGACCCAGTACTTC. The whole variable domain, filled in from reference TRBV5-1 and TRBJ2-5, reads KAGVTQTPRYLIKTRGQQVTLSCSPISGHRSVSWYQQTPGQGLQFLFEYFSETQRNKGNFPGRFSGRQFSNSRSEMNVSTLELGDSALYLCASSYTGAANVETQYFGPGTRLLVL.